This TCR beta chain came from a study of OX40 agonist ivuxolimab in advanced cancers. Looking at the study overall: Among those treated, three patients had partial responses, one with hepatocellular carcinoma and two with cutaneous melanoma.

Between the trimmed V and J ends, which lost 3 bases and 3 bases, there was a span of 10 bases. Per germline, CDR1 LGHNT and CDR2 FRNRAP. This CDR3 comprises 14 residues. The assay was immunoSEQ multiplex PCR, and TCRdb's table has in-frame clones only and misses some. The sample gives approximately 79,000 clones, 85% of which show up once; less than 4% is in the top ten. Comment on this clone: What it binds is not known.

General study findings and limits: Antigen specificity was not determined for the expanded peripheral T cells.

The chain links TRBV12-5 to TRBJ2-3, with D hard to call. Sequences were derived from CD4+ or CD8+ T cells sorted from blood, sampled in a trial of the OX40 agonist ivuxolimab. The TCR originated in an adult with an advanced solid tumor such as melanoma, head and neck, liver or kidney cancer. DNA of the CDR3: TGTGCTAGTGGTTTTGGCTATACGACAGATACGCAGTATTTT. This translates into CASGFGYTTDTQYF.